The T cell receptor (beta chain) described here comes from a study of T cells after yellow fever vaccination. Overall study results and limits: Compared with primary, the secondary response was weaker and peaked at day 5, not 15.

A word on this clonotype: Its matching antigen is unknown.

This CDR3 has 13 amino acids. Germline CDR1 reads SQVTM; CDR2 reads ANQGSEA. Trimming took off 5 bases at V and 2 bases at J, with 13 bases between the two ends. A process of 5'RACE template switching, which added a universal primer site and UMIs, was used to make TCR cDNA. TCRdb re-analysed the 5' RACE reads in MiXCR, keeping a single row per CDR3 protein. The sample consists of approximately 550,000 distinct CDR3 sequences, about 19% of them appearing once. The sequenced sample was PBMCs, obtained 15 days after the yellow fever booster vaccination. The receptor was isolated from a man in his thirties or forties who received the YFV17D yellow fever vaccine. The V gene is TRBV29-1, the J gene TRBJ2-7, with D perhaps assigned TRBD1 or TRBD2 (5 bases each). The CDR3 bases are TGCAGCGTTCGTGTTGGGGGTCCCTACGAGCAGTACTTC. It specifies CSVRVGGPYEQYF.